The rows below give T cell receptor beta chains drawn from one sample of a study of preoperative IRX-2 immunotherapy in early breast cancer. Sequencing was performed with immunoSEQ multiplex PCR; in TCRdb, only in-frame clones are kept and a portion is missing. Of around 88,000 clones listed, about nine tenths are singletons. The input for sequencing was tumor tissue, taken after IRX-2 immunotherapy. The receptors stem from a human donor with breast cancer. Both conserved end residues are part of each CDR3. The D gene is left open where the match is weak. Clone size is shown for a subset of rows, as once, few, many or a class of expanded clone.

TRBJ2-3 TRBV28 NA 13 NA TGTGCCAGCAACCCGTACCTCATGGGTACGCAGTATTTT CASNPYLMGTQYF
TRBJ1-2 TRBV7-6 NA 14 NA TGTGCCAGCAGCCCCACCCGGACGGGAAACGGCTACACCTTC CASSPTRTGNGYTF
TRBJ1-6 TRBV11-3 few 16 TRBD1 TGTGCCAGCAGCTTGGGATTGGACAGGGGTGTTTCACCCCTCCACTTT CASSLGLDRGVSPLHF
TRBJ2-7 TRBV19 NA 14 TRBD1 TGTGCCAGAGAAAACCGGGACAGGGATAGCCGGCAGTACTTC CARENRDRDSRQYF
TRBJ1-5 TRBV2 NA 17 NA TGTGCCAGCAGTGATGGGAGACAGATCGAGAGCAATCAGCCCCAGCATTTT CASSDGRQIESNQPQHF
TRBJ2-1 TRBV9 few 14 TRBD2 TGTGCCAGCAGTGTAGGTAGCGGGAGGTTCTATCAGTTCTTC CASSVGSGRFYQFF
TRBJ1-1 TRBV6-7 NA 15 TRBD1 TGTGCCACCCGACAGGGGGTTTTCATGAACACTGAAGCTTTCTTT CATRQGVFMNTEAFF
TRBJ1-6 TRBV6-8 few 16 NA TGTGCCAGCAGTTACTCGAACTTGTCAGGGAATTCACCCCTCCACTTT CASSYSNLSGNSPLHF
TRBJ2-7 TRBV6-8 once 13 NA TGTGCCAGCAGTGTCCCAGGATCCTACGAGCAGTACTTC CASSVPGSYEQYF
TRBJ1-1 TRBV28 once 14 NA TGTGCCAGCAGTTCTGATAGCTTGAACACTGAAGCTTTCTTT CASSSDSLNTEAFF
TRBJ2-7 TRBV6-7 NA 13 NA TGTGCCAGCAGTTACTTAGGTCCGACTGAGCAGTACTTC CASSYLGPTEQYF
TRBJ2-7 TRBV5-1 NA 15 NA TGCGCCAGCAGCTTGGGGGCAGCTTTCTCCTACGAGCAGTACTTC CASSLGAAFSYEQYF
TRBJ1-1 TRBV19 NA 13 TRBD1 TGTGCCAGTAGTATTAGACAGGGGACTGAAGCTTTCTTT CASSIRQGTEAFF
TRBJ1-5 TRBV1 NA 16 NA TGCGCCAGCAGCCAAGGGGGACAGGGTATGAATCAGCCCCAGCATTTT CASSQGGQGMNQPQHF
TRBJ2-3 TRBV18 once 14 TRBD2 TGTGCCAGCTCTCGCGGGGGGGCCAGAGATACGCAGTATTTT CASSRGGARDTQYF
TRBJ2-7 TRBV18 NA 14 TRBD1 TGTGCCAGCTCGTCCGGGACAGGGGGTCACGAGCAGTACTTC CASSSGTGGHEQYF
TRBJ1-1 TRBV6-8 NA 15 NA TGTGCCAGCCAAGATATGAACGGGGGACGAACTGAAGCTTTCTTT CASQDMNGGRTEAFF
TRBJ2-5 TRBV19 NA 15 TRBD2 TGTGCCAGTAGTATTACAGCGGGGGACCAAGAGACCCAGTACTTC CASSITAGDQETQYF
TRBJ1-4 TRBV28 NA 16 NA TGTGCCAGCAGTGGGGCGGTAGGGGGGATTAATGAAAAACTGTTTTTT CASSGAVGGINEKLFF
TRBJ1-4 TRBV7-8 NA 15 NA TGTGCCAGCAGCCCTAGGGGGGGAACTAATGAAAAACTGTTTTTT CASSPRGGTNEKLFF
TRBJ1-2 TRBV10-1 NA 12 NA TGCGCCAGCAGTGATAGCAACAGGGGCTACACCTTC CASSDSNRGYTF
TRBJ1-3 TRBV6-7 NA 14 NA TGTGCCAGCAGTAAACAAGTCTCTGGAAACACCATATATTTT CASSKQVSGNTIYF
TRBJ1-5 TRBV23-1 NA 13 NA TGCGCCAGCAGCTTGGATTCACGACAGCCCCAGCATTTT CASSLDSRQPQHF
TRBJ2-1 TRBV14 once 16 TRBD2 TGTGCCAGCAGCCCGGGACTAGCGGGTTCATACAATGCGCAGTTCTTC CASSPGLAGSYNAQFF
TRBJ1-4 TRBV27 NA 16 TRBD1 TGTGCCAGCATGGTCCAGGGGGCCTCCGAGGATGAAAAACTGTTTTTT CASMVQGASEDEKLFF
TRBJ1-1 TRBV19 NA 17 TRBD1 TGTACCACCTCTAGACAGGGGGCTTCAGTTAGGGACACTGAAGCTTTCTTT CTTSRQGASVRDTEAFF
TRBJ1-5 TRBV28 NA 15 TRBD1 TGTGCCAGCAGTTCCCCGGGACAGGGTCTTCAGCCCCAGCATTTT CASSSPGQGLQPQHF
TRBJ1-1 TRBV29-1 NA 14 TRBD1 TGCAGCGTTGACCCAGGGGGCCGAAACACTGAAGCTTTCTTT CSVDPGGRNTEAFF
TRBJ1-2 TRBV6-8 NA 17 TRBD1 TGTGCCAGCAGTTACCGCGGACAGGGGTACCCTAACTATGGCTACACCTTC CASSYRGQGYPNYGYTF
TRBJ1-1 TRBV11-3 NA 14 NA TGTGCCAGCAGCCTTGTTGGAACTAACACTGAAGCTTTCTTT CASSLVGTNTEAFF
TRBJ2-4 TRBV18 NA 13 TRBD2 TGTGCCAGCTCACGAAATGGGAGGGACATTCAGTACTTC CASSRNGRDIQYF
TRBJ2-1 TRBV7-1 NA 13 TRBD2 TGTGCCAGCAGAAGGACTAGCGGCAATGAGCAGTTCTTC CASRRTSGNEQFF
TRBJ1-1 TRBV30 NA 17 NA TGTGCCTGGGATCTACAACAGGGAATGGGTCGGAACACTGAAGCTTTCTTT CAWDLQQGMGRNTEAFF
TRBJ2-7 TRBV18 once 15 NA TGTGCCAGCTCACCAAATGCAGGGGCCTCGTACGAGCAGTACTTC CASSPNAGASYEQYF
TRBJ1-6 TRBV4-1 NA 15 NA TGCGCCAGCAGCCAAGAAAGACACTTCCTTTCACCCCTCCACTTT CASSQERHFLSPLHF
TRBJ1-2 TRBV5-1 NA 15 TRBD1 TGCGCCAGCAGCTCCGGGGGACAGGGTGGCTATGGCTACACCTTC CASSSGGQGGYGYTF
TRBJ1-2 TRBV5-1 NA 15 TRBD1 TGCGCCAGCAGCTCACCGGACAGGGATGACTATGGCTACACCTTC CASSSPDRDDYGYTF
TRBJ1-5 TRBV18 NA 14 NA TGTGCCAGCTCACCACAGGGAGAGGGCCAGCCCCAGCATTTT CASSPQGEGQPQHF
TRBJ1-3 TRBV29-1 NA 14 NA TGCAGCGCCGACAGTTTGGGCTCTGGAAACACCATATATTTT CSADSLGSGNTIYF
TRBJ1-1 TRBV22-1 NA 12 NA TGTGCCAGCAGTTCACTACCTTGGGAAGCTTTCTTT CASSSLPWEAFF
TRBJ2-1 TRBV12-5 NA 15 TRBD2 TGTGCTAGTGGCCCGACTAGCGGACCCTACAATGAGCAGTTCTTC CASGPTSGPYNEQFF
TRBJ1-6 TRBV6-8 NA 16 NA TGTGCCAGCAGGCCAGACTGGAGCTCCTATAATTCACCCCTCCACTTT CASRPDWSSYNSPLHF
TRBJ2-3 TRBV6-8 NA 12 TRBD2 TGTGCCAGCAGGGGAGGGACAGATACGCAGTATTTT CASRGGTDTQYF
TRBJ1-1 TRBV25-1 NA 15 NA TGTGCCAGCAGTGAGCAGGGAGGCATGAACACTGAAGCTTTCTTT CASSEQGGMNTEAFF